A selection of T cell receptor beta chains follows, all from one sample in a study of blood T cell repertoires in COVID-19. TCRdb's copy holds only in-frame clones and misses some; the assay was immunoSEQ multiplex PCR. The data show approximately 160,000 clones, over 90% seen once. Input material: peripheral blood. Receptor source: a woman aged 60-70 years with COVID-19, enrolled during active disease. The CDR3 runs from the conserved cysteine through the conserved F or W. D genes are given only for firm matches. The size entry is marked missing in some rows and otherwise reads once, few, many or a size class.

>TRBJ1-5|TRBD1|.|TRBV28
CASSFLDRVDQPQHF
TGTGCCAGCAGTTTCCTCGACAGGGTGGATCAGCCCCAGCATTTT
>TRBJ2-5|.|once|TRBV19
CASSIDSQETQYF
TGTGCCAGTAGTATAGACAGTCAAGAGACCCAGTACTTC
>TRBJ2-1|.|.|TRBV27
CASSFIKTGGDYNEQFF
TGTGCCAGCAGTTTCATAAAAACAGGGGGGGACTACAATGAGCAGTTCTTC
>TRBJ1-1|TRBD1|.|TRBV12-3/TRBV12-4
CASIRTGVAFF
TGTGCCAGCATAAGAACAGGGGTAGCTTTCTTT
>TRBJ1-5|TRBD1|.|TRBV15
CATSSIETGDNQPQHF
TGTGCCACCAGCAGCATAGAGACAGGGGACAATCAGCCCCAGCATTTT
>TRBJ2-7|TRBD1|.|TRBV18
CASSPGQGGEQYF
TGTGCCAGCTCTCCGGGACAGGGAGGGGAGCAGTACTTC
>TRBJ2-7|TRBD1|.|TRBV7-3
CASSLAPGQYYEQYF
TGTGCCAGCAGCCTGGCACCGGGACAGTACTACGAGCAGTACTTC
>TRBJ1-1|.|once|TRBV5-6
CASSPPARGAEAFF
TGTGCCAGCAGCCCACCCGCCCGCGGGGCTGAAGCTTTCTTT
>TRBJ1-6|TRBD1|.|TRBV30
CAWRRDRGNSPLHF
TGTGCCTGGAGGCGGGACAGGGGTAATTCACCCCTCCACTTT
>TRBJ1-2|.|.|TRBV19
CASSMGQLGYTF
TGTGCCAGTAGTATGGGGCAGCTTGGCTACACCTTC
>TRBJ1-3|.|.|TRBV4-3
CASSQVGALGNTIYF
TGCGCCAGCAGCCAAGTAGGGGCTTTGGGAAACACCATATATTTT
>TRBJ2-7|.|.|TRBV5-5
CASSLAGHGEQYF
TGTGCCAGCAGCTTGGCCGGTCATGGCGAGCAGTACTTC
>TRBJ2-7|TRBD2|.|TRBV27
CASSLRGGVYEQYF
TGTGCCAGCAGTTTGCGGGGAGGGGTCTACGAGCAGTACTTC
>TRBJ2-1|TRBD1|once|TRBV7-3
CASSATGGSYNEQFF
TGTGCCAGCAGCGCAACAGGGGGTTCCTACAATGAGCAGTTCTTC
>TRBJ1-5|TRBD1|.|TRBV27
CASSPMVSGTGYSNQPQHF
TGTGCCAGCAGCCCGATGGTGTCCGGGACAGGTTATAGCAATCAGCCCCAGCATTTT
>TRBJ2-7|TRBD1|.|TRBV7-8
CASSSNYRQRQGPRYEQYF
TGTGCCAGCAGCTCCAACTACCGTCAAAGACAGGGGCCTCGCTACGAGCAGTACTTC
>TRBJ2-3|.|.|TRBV18
CASSPPGTTYDTDTQYF
TGTGCCAGCTCACCACCAGGGACAACCTATGACACAGATACGCAGTATTTT
>TRBJ2-7|TRBD1|once|TRBV2
CASGTGVLSYEQYF
TGTGCCAGCGGGACAGGGGTCCTTTCCTACGAGCAGTACTTC
>TRBJ1-1|.|.|TRBV12-3/TRBV12-4
CASRLPQGWAFF
TGTGCCAGCAGACTACCTCAGGGGTGGGCTTTCTTT
>TRBJ1-2|TRBD1|.|TRBV9
CASSLTGGYGYTF
TGTGCCAGCAGCCTTACAGGGGGCTATGGCTACACCTTC
>TRBJ1-2|TRBD1|once|TRBV9
CASSVSFDRGRFGYTF
TGTGCCAGCAGCGTATCTTTTGACAGGGGGCGTTTTGGCTACACCTTC
>TRBJ1-3|TRBD1|.|TRBV11-2
CASSHRGSSGNTIYF
TGTGCCAGCAGCCACAGGGGAAGCTCTGGAAACACCATATATTTT
>TRBJ2-7|TRBD1|.|TRBV2
CASSLTGGEQYF
TGTGCCAGCAGTCTTACAGGGGGCGAGCAGTACTTC
>TRBJ1-1|.|.|TRBV7-2
CASSFGENTEAFF
TGTGCCAGCAGCTTCGGAGAAAACACTGAAGCTTTCTTT
>TRBJ1-4|.|once|TRBV19
CASTLTAFQGHGAEKLFF
TGTGCCAGTACCCTAACGGCCTTCCAGGGACATGGGGCGGAAAAACTGTTTTTT
>TRBJ2-5|.|.|TRBV3-1/TRBV3-2
CASSQAQGRETQYF
TGTGCCAGCAGCCAAGCGCAGGGGCGAGAGACCCAGTACTTC
>TRBJ1-4|TRBD1|once|TRBV27
CASSPQGQGEKLFF
TGTGCCAGCAGTCCCCAGGGACAGGGCGAAAAACTGTTTTTT
>TRBJ2-1|.|.|TRBV5-1
CASSWSRGNEQFF
TGCGCCAGCAGCTGGTCCCGGGGCAATGAGCAGTTCTTC
>TRBJ1-6|TRBD1|once|TRBV6-5
CASSRTGFNSPLHF
TGTGCCAGCAGCCGGACAGGGTTCAATTCACCCCTCCACTTT
>TRBJ2-3|TRBD2|.|TRBV6-2/TRBV6-3
CASSASGSTDTQYF
TGTGCCAGCAGTGCTAGCGGAAGCACAGATACGCAGTATTTT
>TRBJ1-2|TRBD1|.|TRBV6-2/TRBV6-3
CASSHRDRGHGNYGYTF
TGTGCCAGCAGTCACCGGGACAGGGGGCATGGTAACTATGGCTACACCTTC
>TRBJ2-5|.|.|TRBV13
CASSSGDGWKTQYF
TGTGCCAGCAGCTCCGGCGACGGGTGGAAGACCCAGTACTTC
>TRBJ2-3|.|once|TRBV5-3
CARSLGGNEQPGTQYF
TGTGCCAGAAGCTTGGGAGGCAATGAGCAACCGGGTACGCAGTATTTT
>TRBJ2-7|.|.|TRBV14
CASNNRPSYEQYF
TGTGCCAGCAATAACAGGCCCTCCTACGAGCAGTACTTC
>TRBJ2-1|TRBD1|.|TRBV5-1
CASSKNTDRDNEQFF
TGCGCCAGCAGCAAGAATACCGACAGGGACAATGAGCAGTTCTTC
>TRBJ2-1|TRBD1|.|TRBV27
CASRPLTGADYNEQFF
TGTGCCAGCAGGCCCTTGACAGGGGCCGACTACAATGAGCAGTTCTTC
>TRBJ1-6|.|once|TRBV2
CASSVGGNLYNSPLHF
TGTGCCAGCAGTGTGGGGGGGAACTTATATAATTCACCCCTCCACTTT
>TRBJ2-1|TRBD1|.|TRBV18
CASSPKGQGFNEQFF
TGTGCCAGCTCACCCAAGGGACAGGGTTTCAATGAGCAGTTCTTC
>TRBJ1-5|.|.|TRBV11-2
CASSLDTGYGQPQHF
TGTGCCAGCAGCTTAGATACAGGGTACGGACAGCCCCAGCATTTT
>TRBJ1-6|.|once|TRBV3-1/TRBV3-2
CASTGGSYNSPLHF
TGTGCCAGCACCGGAGGGAGCTATAATTCACCCCTCCACTTT
>TRBJ2-1|TRBD1|.|TRBV5-1
CASSPTGPRNEQFF
TGCGCCAGCAGCCCGACAGGGCCGCGGAATGAGCAGTTCTTC
>TRBJ1-5|.|.|TRBV13
CASSLGGDIHQPQHF
TGTGCCAGCAGCTTAGGAGGGGATATCCATCAGCCCCAGCATTTT
>TRBJ1-4|.|.|TRBV5-1
CASSIEGAGGEKLFF
TGCGCCAGCAGCATAGAAGGGGCCGGCGGTGAAAAACTGTTTTTT
>TRBJ2-1|.|once|TRBV9
CASSVALAGWNEQFF
TGTGCCAGCAGCGTAGCTCTGGCGGGCTGGAATGAGCAGTTCTTC
>TRBJ1-1|.|.|TRBV2
CASRRRSADTEAFF
TGTGCCAGCAGGCGTAGGAGCGCCGACACTGAAGCTTTCTTT
>TRBJ2-1|.|.|TRBV5-4
CASSARQSARYNEQFF
TGTGCCAGCAGCGCAAGACAGTCCGCCCGCTACAATGAGCAGTTCTTC
>TRBJ1-2|.|.|TRBV29-1
CSVEKTAYGYTF
TGCAGCGTTGAAAAGACAGCCTATGGCTACACCTTC
>TRBJ1-2|.|.|TRBV14
CASSQQGNGYTF
TGTGCCAGCAGCCAACAGGGGAATGGCTACACCTTC
>TRBJ1-3|TRBD1|.|TRBV7-8
CASSLQGAGYTIYF
TGTGCCAGCAGCCTACAGGGGGCCGGGTACACCATATATTTT
>TRBJ1-2|TRBD1|.|TRBV19
CASSKVDRGVKSSGYTF
TGTGCCAGTAGCAAGGTCGACAGGGGAGTGAAAAGCTCAGGCTACACCTTC
>TRBJ2-1|.|.|TRBV7-6
CASSHAFRASYNEQFF
TGTGCCAGCAGCCACGCGTTCAGGGCATCCTACAATGAGCAGTTCTTC
>TRBJ2-2|.|.|TRBV13
CASSPNSWARNTGELFF
TGTGCCAGCAGCCCCAATTCTTGGGCAAGGAACACCGGGGAGCTGTTTTTT
>TRBJ1-1|TRBD1|.|TRBV28
CASSTTGVRTEAFF
TGTGCCAGCAGTACCACAGGGGTTAGGACTGAAGCTTTCTTT
>TRBJ1-6|.|.|TRBV27
CASSYSGRGTLHF
TGTGCCAGCAGTTATTCCGGCCGGGGGACCCTCCACTTT
>TRBJ1-5|TRBD1|.|TRBV28
CASSRDRGNQPQHF
TGTGCCAGCAGTCGGGACAGGGGCAATCAGCCCCAGCATTTT
>TRBJ1-5|.|.|TRBV6-2/TRBV6-3
CASSVRGFSADQPQHF
TGTGCCAGCAGCGTAAGAGGGTTTAGCGCCGATCAGCCCCAGCATTTT
>TRBJ2-2|.|.|TRBV15
CATSRDLRNTGELFF
TGTGCCACCAGCAGAGATCTCCGGAACACCGGGGAGCTGTTTTTT
>TRBJ2-1|TRBD1|.|TRBV28
CASSATGFNEQFF
TGTGCCAGCAGTGCGACAGGGTTTAATGAGCAGTTCTTC
>TRBJ1-6|.|.|TRBV30
CAWLGVDRSRNSPLHF
TGTGCCTGGCTTGGGGTCGACAGGTCAAGGAATTCACCCCTCCACTTT